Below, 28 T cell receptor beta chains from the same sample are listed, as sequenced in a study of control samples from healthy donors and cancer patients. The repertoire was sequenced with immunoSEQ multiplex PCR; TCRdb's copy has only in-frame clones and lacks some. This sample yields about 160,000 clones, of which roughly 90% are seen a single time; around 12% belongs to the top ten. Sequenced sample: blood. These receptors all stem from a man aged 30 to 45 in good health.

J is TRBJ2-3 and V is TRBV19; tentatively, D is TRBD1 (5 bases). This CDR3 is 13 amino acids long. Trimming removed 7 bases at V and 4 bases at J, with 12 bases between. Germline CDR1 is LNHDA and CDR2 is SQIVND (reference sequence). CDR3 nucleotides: TGTGCCAGTACCCCAACAGGCCCAGATACGCAGTATTTT. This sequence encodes CASTPTGPDTQYF.

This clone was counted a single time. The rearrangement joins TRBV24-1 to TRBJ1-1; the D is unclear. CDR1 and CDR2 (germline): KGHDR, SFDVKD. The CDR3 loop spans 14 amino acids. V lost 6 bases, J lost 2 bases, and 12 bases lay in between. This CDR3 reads CATSLGGRNTEAFF. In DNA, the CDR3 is TGTGCCACCAGTCTTGGCGGCCGAAACACTGAAGCTTTCTTT.

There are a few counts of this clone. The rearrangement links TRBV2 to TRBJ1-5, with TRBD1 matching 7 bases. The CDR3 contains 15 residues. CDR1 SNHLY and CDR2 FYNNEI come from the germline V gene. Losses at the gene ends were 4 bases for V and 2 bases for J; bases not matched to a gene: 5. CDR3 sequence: CASSVSGQGNQPQHF. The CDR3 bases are TGTGCCAGCAGTGTATCCGGACAGGGCAATCAGCCCCAGCATTTT.

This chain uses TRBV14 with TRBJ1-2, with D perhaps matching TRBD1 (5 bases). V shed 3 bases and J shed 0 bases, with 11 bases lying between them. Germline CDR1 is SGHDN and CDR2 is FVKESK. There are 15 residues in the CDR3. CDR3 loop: CASSQRTPANYGYTF. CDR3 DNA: TGTGCCAGCAGCCAGCGGACACCAGCTAACTATGGCTACACCTTC.

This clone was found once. CDR3 sequence reads: CASRRGLAGSYEQYF. CDR3 nucleotide sequence: TGTGCCAGCAGGAGGGGACTAGCGGGTTCCTACGAGCAGTACTTC. The J gene is TRBJ2-7, the V gene TRBV3-1 (or the pseudogene TRBV3-2); 12 bases map to TRBD2. Looked up from germline, CDR1 is LGHDT and CDR2 is YNNKEL (reference sequence). V shed 6 bases, J shed 1 base, and the junction held 4 bases outside the gene matches. The CDR3 extends over 15 amino acids.

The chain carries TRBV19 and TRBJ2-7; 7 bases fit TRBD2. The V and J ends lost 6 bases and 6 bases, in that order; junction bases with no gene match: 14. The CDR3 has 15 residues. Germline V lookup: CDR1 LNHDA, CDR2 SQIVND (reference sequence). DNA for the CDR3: TGTGCCAGTAGGAAACACGTCGGACTAGTAACCGAGCAGTACTTC. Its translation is CASRKHVGLVTEQYF.

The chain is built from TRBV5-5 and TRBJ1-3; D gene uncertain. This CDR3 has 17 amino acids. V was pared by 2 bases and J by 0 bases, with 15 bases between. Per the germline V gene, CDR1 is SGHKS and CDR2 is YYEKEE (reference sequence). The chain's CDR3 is CASSLVPLASSGNTIYF. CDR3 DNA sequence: TGTGCCAGCAGCTTAGTTCCTCTAGCCAGCTCTGGAAACACCATATATTTT.

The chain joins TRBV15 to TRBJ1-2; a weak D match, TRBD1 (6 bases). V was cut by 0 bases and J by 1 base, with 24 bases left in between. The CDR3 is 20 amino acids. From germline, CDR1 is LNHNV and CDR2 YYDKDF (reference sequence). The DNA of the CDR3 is TGTGCCACCAGCAGAGATAGAGGGGGGCCGTGGGGAGGGTATAACTATGGCTACACCTTC. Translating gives CATSRDRGGPWGGYNYGYTF.

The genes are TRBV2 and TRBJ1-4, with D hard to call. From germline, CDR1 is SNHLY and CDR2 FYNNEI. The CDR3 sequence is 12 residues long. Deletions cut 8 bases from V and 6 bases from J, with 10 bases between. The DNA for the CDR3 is TGTGCCAGCTCCCGGGAGTATGAAAAACTGTTTTTT. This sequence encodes CASSREYEKLFF. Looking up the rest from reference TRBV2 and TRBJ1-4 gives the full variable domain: EPEVTQTPSHQVTQMGQEVILRCVPISNHLYFYWYRQILGQKVEFLVSFYNNEISEKSEIFDDQFSVERPDGSNFTLKIRSTKLEDSAMYFCASSREYEKLFFGSGTQLSVL.

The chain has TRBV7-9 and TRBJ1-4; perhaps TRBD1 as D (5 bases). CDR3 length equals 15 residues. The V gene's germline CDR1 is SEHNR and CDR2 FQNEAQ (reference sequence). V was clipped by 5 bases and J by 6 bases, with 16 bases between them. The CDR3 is CASSLREGPYEKLFF. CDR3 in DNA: TGTGCCAGCAGCCTCCGCGAGGGGCCGTATGAAAAACTGTTTTTT.

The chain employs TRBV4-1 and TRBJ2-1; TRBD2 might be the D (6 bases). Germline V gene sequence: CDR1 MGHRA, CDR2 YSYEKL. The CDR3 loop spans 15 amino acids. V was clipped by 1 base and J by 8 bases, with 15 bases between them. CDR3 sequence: CASSQVGDSDHEQFF. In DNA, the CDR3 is TGCGCCAGCAGCCAAGTCGGGGACTCGGACCATGAGCAGTTCTTC.

CDR3 sequence: CASSLEVGSYEQYF. The DNA of the CDR3 is TGTGCCAGCAGCTTAGAGGTAGGGAGCTACGAGCAGTACTTC. The chain joins TRBV11-2 to TRBJ2-7, with D perhaps matching TRBD2 (5 bases). Germline CDR1 and CDR2: SGHAT and FQNNGV. CDR3 length equals 14 residues. Trimming took 0 bases from V and 3 from J, leaving 9 bases between them.

CDR3 in amino acids: CASSLSPGSNQPQHF. The DNA for the CDR3 is TGTGCCAGCAGCCTGTCCCCGGGTAGCAATCAGCCCCAGCATTTT. The chain carries TRBV7-2 and TRBJ1-5, with D unclear. The CDR3 is 15 amino acids. With 5 bases removed from V and 0 bases from J, the gap between germline ends came to 11 bases. Looked up from germline, CDR1 is SGHTA and CDR2 is FQGNSA.

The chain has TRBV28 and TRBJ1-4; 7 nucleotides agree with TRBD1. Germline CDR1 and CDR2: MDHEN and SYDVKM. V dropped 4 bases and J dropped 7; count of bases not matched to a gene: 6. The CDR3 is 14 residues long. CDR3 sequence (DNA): TGTGCCAGCAGTTCAGGGGGTAGTGGTGAAAAACTGTTTTTT. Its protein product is CASSSGGSGEKLFF.

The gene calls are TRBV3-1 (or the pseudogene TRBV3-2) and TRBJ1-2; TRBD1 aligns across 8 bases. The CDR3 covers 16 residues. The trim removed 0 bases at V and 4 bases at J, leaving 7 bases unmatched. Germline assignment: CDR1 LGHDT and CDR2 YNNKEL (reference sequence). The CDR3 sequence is CASSQETGARIYGYTF. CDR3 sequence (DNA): TGTGCCAGCAGCCAAGAGACAGGGGCTAGGATCTATGGCTACACCTTC.

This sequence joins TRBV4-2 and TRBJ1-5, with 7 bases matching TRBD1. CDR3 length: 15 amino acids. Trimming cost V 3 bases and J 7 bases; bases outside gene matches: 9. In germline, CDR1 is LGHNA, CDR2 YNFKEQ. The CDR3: CASSQADREGQPQHF. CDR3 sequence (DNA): TGTGCCAGCAGCCAGGCTGACAGGGAAGGCCAGCCCCAGCATTTT.

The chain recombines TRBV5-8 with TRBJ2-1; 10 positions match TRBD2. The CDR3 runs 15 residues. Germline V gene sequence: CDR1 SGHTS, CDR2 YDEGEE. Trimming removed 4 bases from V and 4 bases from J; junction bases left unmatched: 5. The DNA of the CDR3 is TGTGCCAGCAGCCGGACTAGCGGTCAGTACAATGAGCAGTTCTTC. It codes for CASSRTSGQYNEQFF.

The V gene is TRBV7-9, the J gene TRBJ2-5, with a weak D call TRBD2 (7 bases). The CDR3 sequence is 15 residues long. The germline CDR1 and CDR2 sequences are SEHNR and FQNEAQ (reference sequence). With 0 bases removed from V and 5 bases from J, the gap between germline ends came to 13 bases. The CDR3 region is CASSLAGGRKETQYF. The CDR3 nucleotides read TGTGCCAGCAGCTTAGCGGGGGGGCGTAAGGAGACCCAGTACTTC.

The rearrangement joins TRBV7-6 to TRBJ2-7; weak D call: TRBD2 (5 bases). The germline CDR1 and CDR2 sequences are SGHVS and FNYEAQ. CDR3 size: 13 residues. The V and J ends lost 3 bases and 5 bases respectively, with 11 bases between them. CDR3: CASSLRVANEQYF. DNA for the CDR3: TGTGCCAGCAGCTTGCGGGTCGCCAACGAGCAGTACTTC. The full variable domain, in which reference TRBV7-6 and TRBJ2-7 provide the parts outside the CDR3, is GAGVSQSPRYKVTKRGQDVALRCDPISGHVSLYWYRQALGQGPEFLTYFNYEAQQDKSGLPNDRFSAERPEGSISTLTIQRTEQRDSAMYRCASSLRVANEQYFGPGTRLTVT.

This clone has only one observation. The CDR3 DNA follows: TGCGCCAGCAGCCTCGAATCGGGGACGGCGGATACGCAGTATTTT. Protein: CASSLESGTADTQYF. The rearrangement joins TRBV4-1 to TRBJ2-3, with D perhaps assigned TRBD1 or TRBD2 (5 bases each). The CDR3 has 15 residues. Trimming took 4 bases from V and 6 from J, leaving 17 bases between them. CDR1 and CDR2 (germline): MGHRA, YSYEKL.

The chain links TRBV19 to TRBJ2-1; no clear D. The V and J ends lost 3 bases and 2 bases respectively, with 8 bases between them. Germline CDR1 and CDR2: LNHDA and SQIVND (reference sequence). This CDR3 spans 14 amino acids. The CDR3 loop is CASSIELTYNEQFF. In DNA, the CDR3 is TGTGCCAGTAGTATCGAACTAACCTACAATGAGCAGTTCTTC.

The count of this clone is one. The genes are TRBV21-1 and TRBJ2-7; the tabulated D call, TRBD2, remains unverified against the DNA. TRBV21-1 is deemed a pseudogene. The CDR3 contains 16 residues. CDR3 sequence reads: CASSARLAGASYEQYF. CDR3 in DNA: TGTGCCAGCAGCGCCCGACTAGCGGGAGCGTCCTACGAGCAGTACTTC.

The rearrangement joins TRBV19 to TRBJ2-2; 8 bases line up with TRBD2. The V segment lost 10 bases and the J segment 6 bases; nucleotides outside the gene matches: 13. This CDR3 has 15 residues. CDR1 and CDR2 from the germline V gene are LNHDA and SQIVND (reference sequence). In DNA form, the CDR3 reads TGTGCCACCGAAGCGGGGGCCATCCCCCCCGGGGAGCTGTTTTTT. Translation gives CATEAGAIPPGELFF.

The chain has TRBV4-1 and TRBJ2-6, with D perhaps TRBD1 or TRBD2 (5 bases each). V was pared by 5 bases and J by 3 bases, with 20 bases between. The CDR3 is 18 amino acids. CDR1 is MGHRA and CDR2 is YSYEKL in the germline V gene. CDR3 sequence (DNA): TGCGCCAGCAGCAGTCCGGGACGTAGTCTAAATGGGGCCAACGTCCTGACTTTC. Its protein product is CASSSPGRSLNGANVLTF.

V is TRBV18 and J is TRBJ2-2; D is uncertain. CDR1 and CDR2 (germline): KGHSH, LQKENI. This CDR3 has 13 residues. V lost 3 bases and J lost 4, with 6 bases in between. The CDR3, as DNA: TGTGCCAGCTCACCGTCGAGCACCGGGGAGCTGTTTTTT. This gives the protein CASSPSSTGELFF.

The CDR3 here is CASSLWGPFTDTQYF. The CDR3 DNA reads as TGCGCCAGCAGTCTTTGGGGTCCCTTCACAGATACGCAGTATTTT. This sequence joins TRBV23-1 and TRBJ2-3; D uncertain. TRBV23-1 is treated as an ORF (open reading frame) with a function not yet certain. The V and J ends lost 4 bases and 2 bases respectively, with 13 bases between them. CDR3 length: 15 residues.

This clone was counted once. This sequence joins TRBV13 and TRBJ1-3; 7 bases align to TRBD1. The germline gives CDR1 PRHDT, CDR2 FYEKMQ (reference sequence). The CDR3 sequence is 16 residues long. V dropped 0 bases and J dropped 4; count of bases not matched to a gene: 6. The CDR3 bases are TGTGCCAGCAGCTTAGGCAGTAGGGACAGCGGAAACACCATATATTTT. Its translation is CASSLGSRDSGNTIYF. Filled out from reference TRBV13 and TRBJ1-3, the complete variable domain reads AAGVIQSPRHLIKEKRETATLKCYPIPRHDTVYWYQQGPGQDPQFLISFYEKMQSDKGSIPDRFSAQQFSDYHSELNMSSLELGDSALYFCASSLGSRDSGNTIYFGEGSWLTVV.

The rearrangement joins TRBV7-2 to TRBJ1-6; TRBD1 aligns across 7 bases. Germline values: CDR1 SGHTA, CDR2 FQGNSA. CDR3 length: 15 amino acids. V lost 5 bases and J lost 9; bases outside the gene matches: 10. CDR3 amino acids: CASSPGTERGSPLHF. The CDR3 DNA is TGTGCCAGCAGCCCGGGGACAGAAAGGGGTTCACCCCTCCACTTT.